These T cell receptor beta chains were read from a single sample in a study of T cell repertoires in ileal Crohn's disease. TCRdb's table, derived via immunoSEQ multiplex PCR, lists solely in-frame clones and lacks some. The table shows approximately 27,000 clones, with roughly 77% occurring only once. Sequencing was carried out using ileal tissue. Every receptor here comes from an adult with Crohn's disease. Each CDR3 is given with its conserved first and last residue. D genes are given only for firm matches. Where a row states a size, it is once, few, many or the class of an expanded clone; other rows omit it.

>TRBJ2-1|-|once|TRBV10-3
TGTGCCATCAGTGAGGTGGATGTAATGGACACCTTACCTTACAATGAGCAGTTCTTC
CAISEVDVMDTLPYNEQFF
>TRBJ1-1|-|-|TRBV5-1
TGCGCCAGCAGCTACTCTTCTGGAGAGCCTGAAGCTTTCTTT
CASSYSSGEPEAFF
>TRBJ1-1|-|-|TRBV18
TGTGCCAGCTCACCCTCGACTCAGAACACTGAAGCTTTCTTT
CASSPSTQNTEAFF
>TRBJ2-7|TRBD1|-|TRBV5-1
TGCGCCAGCAGCTTACAGGGGTCGGGAACCTACGAGCAGTACTTC
CASSLQGSGTYEQYF
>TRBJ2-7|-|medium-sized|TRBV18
TGTGCCAGCTCATTGCGGGGTGGGGAGCAGTACTTC
CASSLRGGEQYF
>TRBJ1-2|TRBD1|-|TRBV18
TGTGCCAGCTCCCGCTCGACAGGGGCCGGCTATGGCTACACCTTC
CASSRSTGAGYGYTF
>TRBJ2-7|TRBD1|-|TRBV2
TGTGCCAGCAGTGAAAGGGACAGAAGAAACTACGAGCAGTACTTC
CASSERDRRNYEQYF
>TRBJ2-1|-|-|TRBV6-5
TGTGCCAGCAGTCGACAGGCTCGGTACAATGAGCAGTTCTTC
CASSRQARYNEQFF
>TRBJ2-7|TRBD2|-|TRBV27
TGTGCCAGCAGGTCCGGGGGGTGGGGGTCCTACGAGCAGTACTTC
CASRSGGWGSYEQYF
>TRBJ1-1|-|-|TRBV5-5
TGTGCCAGCAGCTGGGGATTCCAGGGAAACACTGAAGCTTTCTTT
CASSWGFQGNTEAFF
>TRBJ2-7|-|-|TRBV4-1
TGCGCCAGCAGCCAAGACCAAGGGGGCTACGAGCAGTACTTC
CASSQDQGGYEQYF
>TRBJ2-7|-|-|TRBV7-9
TGTGCCAGCGGGAGCTTCTACGAGCAGTACTTC
CASGSFYEQYF
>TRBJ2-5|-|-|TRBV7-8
TGTGCCAGCAGCTTGCGACTTGAAGGGACCCAGTACTTC
CASSLRLEGTQYF
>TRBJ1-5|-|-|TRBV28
TGTGCCAGCCGTTGGCTTATGGGCAATCAGCCCCAGCATTTT
CASRWLMGNQPQHF
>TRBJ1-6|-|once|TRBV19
TGTGCCAGTAGTATGGCAGGGAGGGACAATTCACCCCTCCACTTT
CASSMAGRDNSPLHF
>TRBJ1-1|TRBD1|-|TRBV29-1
TGCAGCGTCGTTCGACAGGGAGTGAACACTGAAGCTTTCTTT
CSVVRQGVNTEAFF
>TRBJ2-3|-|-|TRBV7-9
TGTGCCAGCAGCTGGGGGGCCACTAGCGTCCCAGATACGCAGTATTTT
CASSWGATSVPDTQYF
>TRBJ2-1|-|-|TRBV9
TGTGCCAGCAGCGCCCAATACAATGAGCAGTTCTTC
CASSAQYNEQFF
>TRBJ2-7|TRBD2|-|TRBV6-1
TGTGCCAGCAGTGCGGCGGGGGGTGCCAGCTCCTACGAGCAGTACTTC
CASSAAGGASSYEQYF
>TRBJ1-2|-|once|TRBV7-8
TGTGCCAGCAGCCTAACAGGGATCCTATATGGCTACACCTTC
CASSLTGILYGYTF
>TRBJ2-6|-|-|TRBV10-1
TGCGCCAGCAGTCAGGGTACCGGGGCCAACGTCCTGACTTTC
CASSQGTGANVLTF
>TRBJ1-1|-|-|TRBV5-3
TGTGCCAGAAGCTTGTCTCGGGGGTCCTTGAACACTGAAGCTTTCTTT
CARSLSRGSLNTEAFF
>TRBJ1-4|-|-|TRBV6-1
TGTGCCAGCAGTGAACGACGAGGCTCAACTAATGAAAAACTGTTTTTT
CASSERRGSTNEKLFF
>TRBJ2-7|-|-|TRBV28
TGTGCCAGCAGTCCGGGACATAACTCCTACGAGCAGTACTTC
CASSPGHNSYEQYF
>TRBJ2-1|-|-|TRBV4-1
TGCGCCAGCAGCCAAGATCTGGGCAGGGTGCATTTTGTCATCATGAATGAGCAGTTCTTC
CASSQDLGRVHFVIMNEQFF
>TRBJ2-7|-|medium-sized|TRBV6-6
TGTGCCAGCAGTCAGTGGGGCGGGGACGGCGACGAGCAGTACTTC
CASSQWGGDGDEQYF
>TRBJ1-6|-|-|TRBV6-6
TGTGCCAGCAGTTACTCGACGGGTCGGAAAAATTCACCCCTCCACTTT
CASSYSTGRKNSPLHF
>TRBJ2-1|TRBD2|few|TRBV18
TGTGCCAGCTCACCGGGCGGGGGGCAATATGGTGAGCAGTTCTTC
CASSPGGGQYGEQFF
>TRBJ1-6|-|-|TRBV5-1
TGCGCCAGCAGCCCTCGGACAGCAACTGATAATTCACCCCTCCACTTT
CASSPRTATDNSPLHF
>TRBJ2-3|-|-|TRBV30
TGTGCCTGGAATAATAGTCCTGATACGCAGTATTTT
CAWNNSPDTQYF
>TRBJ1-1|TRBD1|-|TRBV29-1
TGCAGCGCGATGGGACAGGGAACTGAAGCTTTCTTT
CSAMGQGTEAFF
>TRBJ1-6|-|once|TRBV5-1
TGCGCCAGCAGCTTGGTCACCCTTCTCGGAGGATCACCCCTCCACTTT
CASSLVTLLGGSPLHF
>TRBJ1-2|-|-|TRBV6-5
TGTGCCAGCAGTTTCCACGGGATTAAAGCTAACTATGGCTACACCTTC
CASSFHGIKANYGYTF
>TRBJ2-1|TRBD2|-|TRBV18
TGTGCCAGCTCACGTGGGACTAGCGGGGTTTTGAATGAGCAGTTCTTC
CASSRGTSGVLNEQFF
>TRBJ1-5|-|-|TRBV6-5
TGTGCCAGCAGTTCCCTACCAGGTATTAGCAATCAGCCCCAGCATTTT
CASSSLPGISNQPQHF
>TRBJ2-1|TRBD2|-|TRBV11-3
TGTGCCAGCAGCCTAGGGACTAGCTCACTCAATGAGCAGTTCTTC
CASSLGTSSLNEQFF
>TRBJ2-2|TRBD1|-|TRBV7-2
TGTGCCAGCAGTTCGGGACAGGGGGCCTTTCGGACCGGGGAGCTGTTTTTT
CASSSGQGAFRTGELFF
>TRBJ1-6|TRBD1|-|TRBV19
TGTGCCAGTAACTCAAAGCCCGGGACAGGGAATAATTCACCCCTCCACTTT
CASNSKPGTGNNSPLHF
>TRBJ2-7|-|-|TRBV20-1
TGCAGTGTCACCGACAGTTACGAGCAGTACTTC
CSVTDSYEQYF
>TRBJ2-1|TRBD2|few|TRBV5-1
TGCGCCAGCAGCCATGGGAGGGGACTAGCCATCAGTGAGCAGTTCTTC
CASSHGRGLAISEQFF
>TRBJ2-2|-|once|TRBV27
TGTGCCACACGGGATAACCGGCTGCCGGGGACCGGGGAGCTGTTTTTT
CATRDNRLPGTGELFF
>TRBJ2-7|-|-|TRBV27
TGTGCCAGCAGTCTCAACAGGGATTCCTACGAGCAGTACTTC
CASSLNRDSYEQYF
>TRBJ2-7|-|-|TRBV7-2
TGTGCCAGCAGCGCTGACAGATTCCTCTCCTACGAGCAGTACTTC
CASSADRFLSYEQYF